This TCR beta chain was recovered during a study of human T cells and chemical hapten exposure. Looking at the study overall: Patches that contained 0.01% DPC were applied to the upper back and read at 6 days. Patients were mainly female, each with alopecia areata, totalis or universalis. Study-wide points: It was expanded TCRs that formed significantly more large CDR3 similarity clusters than controls did.

Time point indicated: pre-sensitization, week 0. The treatment denotes: therapeutic diphenylcyclopropenone sensitization with weekly scalp DPC. Samples of blood were obtained prior to the application of each patch test. This clonotype was recorded many times. Its antigen is currently unknown. TCRdb redid the calling of the RACE reads with MiXCR, one entry per CDR3 protein. The sample yields some 360,000 distinct CDR3 sequences, about 5.1% seen once. This TCR came from a woman aged 45-65 years with alopecia areata. Some clones in this sample may be carry-over from other donors' samples. Sequencing was performed on whole blood, taken in connection with sensitization to the hapten diphenylcyclopropenone (DPC).

The CDR3 loop reads CSVEGGTYNEQFF. The CDR3 DNA is TGCAGCGTTGAAGGGGGCACCTACAATGAGCAGTTCTTC. The chain joins TRBV29-1 to TRBJ2-1, with a weak D call TRBD1 (5 bases). CDR1 and CDR2 (germline): SQVTM, ANQGSEA. The V end lost 1 base, the J end lost 2 bases, and 6 bases lay between the germline ends. This CDR3 spans 13 amino acids.